This TCR beta chain was sequenced in a study of shared clonotypes between healthy human individuals. Study details: The plates for each donor numbered three CD4 naive, three CD4 memory, two CD8 naive and one CD8 memory. Notes on the study in general: Shared across a few donors were around 4.7% of the naive CD4 clonotypes.

In the case of this clone: Its antigen is unidentified.

A deep-level run was used for the assay. The DNA input per sorted-subset replicate PCR was roughly 0.2 ug, corresponding to roughly 30,000 T cell genomes. This table comes from immunoSEQ multiplex PCR, and its TCRdb copy is limited to in-frame clones, with some not included. The profile shows around 1.1 million clones, roughly 74% of them singletons. The sample consisted of memory CD4+ T cells from PBMCs. As to subset: CD45RA-negative fraction. The receptor comes from a man aged 18-30 years in good health. Some clones in this sample may be carry-over from other donors' samples.

CDR3 loop: CASSAPPSGTQSYNEQFF. CDR3 DNA: TGTGCCAGCAGCGCCCCTCCCTCCGGGACTCAGTCCTACAATGAGCAGTTCTTC. This chain links TRBV9 with TRBJ2-1; a weak D match, TRBD2 (6 bases). The CDR3 has 18 residues. Germline V CDR1 and CDR2: SGDLS, YYNGEE. V lost 3 bases, J lost 1 base, and 20 bases lay in between. The whole variable domain, filled in from reference TRBV9 and TRBJ2-1, reads DSGVTQTPKHLITATGQRVTLRCSPRSGDLSVYWYQQSLDQGLQFLIQYYNGEERAKGNILERFSAQQFPDLHSELNLSSLELGDSALYFCASSAPPSGTQSYNEQFFGPGTRLTVL.